A single sample gave rise to the 2 T cell receptor beta chains below, sequenced in a study of cytomegalovirus exposure and HLA in healthy donors. The PCR used 60 Vbeta and 13 Jbeta primers. Measured with immunoSEQ multiplex PCR; TCRdb has only the in-frame clones, and not every one. The data hold about 190,000 clones, with roughly 80% observed a single time. What was sequenced was PBMCs. These TCRs come from a man aged 50-60 years in good health and CMV-seronegative.

The chain couples TRBV11-2 to TRBJ2-7; 9 bases map to TRBD2. Trimming took 0 bases from V and 5 from J; bases not matched to a gene: 5. The CDR3 runs to 15 residues. Germline V CDR1 and CDR2: SGHAT, FQNNGV. This CDR3 is CASSLDGRGGDEQYF. The DNA of the CDR3 is TGTGCCAGCAGCTTAGATGGGCGGGGGGGCGACGAGCAGTACTTC.

The chain carries TRBV11-2 and TRBJ2-7, with a possible D match to TRBD2 (6 bases). The V gene's germline CDR1 is SGHAT and CDR2 FQNNGV. Trimming took off 1 base at V and 4 bases at J, with 11 bases between the two ends. CDR3 length equals 14 residues. CDR3 in amino acids: CASSLGGVRYEQYF. The CDR3 DNA follows: TGTGCCAGCAGCTTAGGCGGGGTAAGGTACGAGCAGTACTTC.